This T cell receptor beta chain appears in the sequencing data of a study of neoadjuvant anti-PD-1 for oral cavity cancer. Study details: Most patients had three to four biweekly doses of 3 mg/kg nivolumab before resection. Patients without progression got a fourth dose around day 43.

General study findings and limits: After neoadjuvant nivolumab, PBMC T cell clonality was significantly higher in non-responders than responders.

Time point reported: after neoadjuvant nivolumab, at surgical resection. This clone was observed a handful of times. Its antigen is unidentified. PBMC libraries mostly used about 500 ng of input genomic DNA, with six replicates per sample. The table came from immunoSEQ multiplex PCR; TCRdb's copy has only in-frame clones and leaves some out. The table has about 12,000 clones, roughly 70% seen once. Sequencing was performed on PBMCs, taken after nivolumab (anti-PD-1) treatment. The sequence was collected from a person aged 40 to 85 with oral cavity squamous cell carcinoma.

For the CDR3, the DNA is TGTGCCAGCAGCTTGGTAGGCAGGTCCACTGAAGCTTTCTTT. As protein: CASSLVGRSTEAFF. V gene TRBV5-5 combines with J gene TRBJ1-1; D is uncertain. The CDR3 sequence is 14 residues long. The V gene lost 0 bases and the J gene lost 4 bases, with 10 bases spanning the gap. From germline, CDR1 is SGHKS and CDR2 YYEKEE (reference sequence).